These T cell receptor beta chains were read from a single sample in a study of OX40 agonist ivuxolimab in advanced cancers. Measured with immunoSEQ multiplex PCR; TCRdb has only the in-frame clones, and not every one. The sample consists of 84,000 or so clones, roughly 88% of them appearing once. Sequenced material: CD4+ or CD8+ T cells sorted from blood, taken in a trial of the OX40 agonist ivuxolimab. These receptors originate from an adult with an advanced solid tumor such as melanoma, head and neck, liver or kidney cancer. Both conserved end residues are part of each CDR3. The order of the fields is clone size, D gene, V gene, J gene, CDR3 DNA, CDR3 protein. The D gene is left open where the match is weak. Clone size is given for some rows only: seen once, a few or many times, or a class if the clone is expanded.

clone_size: -
d_call: TRBD1
v_call: TRBV18
j_call: TRBJ1-1
cdr3_nt: TGTGCCAGCTCACCAACCCTAGACAGGGCGAACACTGAAGCTTTCTTT
cdr3_aa: CASSPTLDRANTEAFF

clone_size: -
d_call: -
v_call: TRBV6-1
j_call: TRBJ1-1
cdr3_nt: TGTGCCAGCAGACCCTACAGGGTTTCGGACACTGAAGCTTTCTTT
cdr3_aa: CASRPYRVSDTEAFF

clone_size: -
d_call: TRBD2
v_call: TRBV9
j_call: TRBJ2-3
cdr3_nt: TGTGCCAGCAGCCTCCGGGCGGGGGGGCCGAACACAGATACGCAGTATTTT
cdr3_aa: CASSLRAGGPNTDTQYF

clone_size: once
d_call: -
v_call: TRBV30
j_call: TRBJ1-5
cdr3_nt: TGTGCCTGGAGTGTAAGGGGCTCGGGGGACAATCAGCCCCAGCATTTT
cdr3_aa: CAWSVRGSGDNQPQHF

clone_size: -
d_call: -
v_call: TRBV18
j_call: TRBJ1-1
cdr3_nt: TGTGCCAGCTCACCATCCTCACGACAGGTGTACACTGAAGCTTTCTTT
cdr3_aa: CASSPSSRQVYTEAFF

clone_size: -
d_call: TRBD1
v_call: TRBV5-1
j_call: TRBJ1-4
cdr3_nt: TGCGCCAGCAGCTTGACACTCTCCGGGACAGGGGATGAAAAACTGTTTTTT
cdr3_aa: CASSLTLSGTGDEKLFF

clone_size: -
d_call: -
v_call: TRBV5-1
j_call: TRBJ2-3
cdr3_nt: TGCGCCAGCAGCTCCCTCCCGGATGGCGGTTCCACAGATACGCAGTATTTT
cdr3_aa: CASSSLPDGGSTDTQYF

clone_size: -
d_call: -
v_call: TRBV7-3
j_call: TRBJ2-7
cdr3_nt: TGTGCCAGCAGCCCCCAGGTTTCTTCCTACGAGCAGTACTTC
cdr3_aa: CASSPQVSSYEQYF

clone_size: -
d_call: -
v_call: TRBV4-2
j_call: TRBJ2-7
cdr3_nt: TGTGCCAGCAGCAAGACGGATAACTACGAGCAGTACTTC
cdr3_aa: CASSKTDNYEQYF

clone_size: -
d_call: TRBD2
v_call: TRBV19
j_call: TRBJ2-2
cdr3_nt: TGTGCCAGTAAGCCCCAGAGCGGGGGGGAAACCGGGGAGCTGTTTTTT
cdr3_aa: CASKPQSGGETGELFF

clone_size: -
d_call: TRBD1
v_call: TRBV7-2
j_call: TRBJ2-7
cdr3_nt: TGTGCCAGCAGCTTAAGACAGGGTGGCCTCTACGAGCAGTACTTC
cdr3_aa: CASSLRQGGLYEQYF

clone_size: -
d_call: -
v_call: TRBV19
j_call: TRBJ1-3
cdr3_nt: TGTGCCAGTAGTCGACGGGACTCTGGAAACACCATATATTTT
cdr3_aa: CASSRRDSGNTIYF

clone_size: -
d_call: TRBD1
v_call: TRBV30
j_call: TRBJ1-2
cdr3_nt: TGTGCCTGGAGCCGGGACAGTACTTATAAGTATGGCTACACCTTC
cdr3_aa: CAWSRDSTYKYGYTF

clone_size: -
d_call: TRBD1
v_call: TRBV5-8
j_call: TRBJ2-7
cdr3_nt: TGTGCCAGCAGCTCAGGATGGGAGACAGGGATTTACGAGCAGTACTTC
cdr3_aa: CASSSGWETGIYEQYF

clone_size: once
d_call: -
v_call: TRBV6-5
j_call: TRBJ2-3
cdr3_nt: TGTGCCAGCAGTTATGGCCACACTAGTTCAACAGATACGCAGTATTTT
cdr3_aa: CASSYGHTSSTDTQYF

clone_size: once
d_call: -
v_call: TRBV7-2
j_call: TRBJ2-7
cdr3_nt: TGTGCCAGCAGCTTAGCCAGGGCCCGAGGGAACGAGCAGTACTTC
cdr3_aa: CASSLARARGNEQYF

clone_size: -
d_call: -
v_call: TRBV18
j_call: TRBJ1-1
cdr3_nt: TGTGCCAGCTCACCACGTGGGGCAGGGGTGAACACTGAAGCTTTCTTT
cdr3_aa: CASSPRGAGVNTEAFF

clone_size: once
d_call: -
v_call: TRBV18
j_call: TRBJ2-7
cdr3_nt: TGTGCCAGCTCACCACTGGCCGGGAGTGATCTATACGAGCAGTACTTC
cdr3_aa: CASSPLAGSDLYEQYF

clone_size: -
d_call: TRBD1
v_call: TRBV27
j_call: TRBJ1-2
cdr3_nt: TGTGCCAGCAGTTTATCTCCCGGGACAGCCTACTATGGCTACACCTTC
cdr3_aa: CASSLSPGTAYYGYTF

clone_size: -
d_call: TRBD1
v_call: TRBV7-2
j_call: TRBJ2-1
cdr3_nt: TGTGCCAGCAGCAGGACAGGGAAAAATGAGCAGTTCTTC
cdr3_aa: CASSRTGKNEQFF